This T cell receptor beta chain was captured in a study of T cell responses to AZD1222 COVID-19 vaccine (TCRdb year 2021). Study-wide context: Because spike-specific TCR depth and breadth did not differ between the two schedules, AZD1222 recipients who got a second dose at roughly 4 weeks were pooled with those who got a second dose at roughly 12 weeks. TCR sequencing covered some 240 trial participants: around 210 given two doses of AZD1222 and 26 given two doses of MenACWY control vaccine. Trial participants were enrolled by age into subgroups of 18-55, 56-69 and 70-plus years, and about 150, 27 and 61 TCR-sequenced participants, respectively, were included in these subgroups.

The CDR3 regions of human TCRbeta chains were analyzed by immunosequencing. The study's own analysis went as follows. Repertoire TCRs were matched against a reference library of SARS-CoV-2-specific TCRs generated with the MIRA antigen-specificity platform. Breadth meant the fraction of unique TCRs that were SARS-CoV-2-associated, whereas depth meant the fraction of total T cells that were SARS-CoV-2-associated. Using the MIRA data, each spike-specific TCR was assigned both to the spike region to which the TCR was reactive and to a CD4 or CD8 class. Log10-transformed breadth and depth values were compared by one-way ANOVA with Sidak's multiple comparisons tests. Held by TCRdb, this immuneACCESS table contains in-frame sequences only and omits some clones. Under half of the omission traces to an unresolved V gene where checked; the cause of the rest is unknown. V, J and clone size were drawn from that table, and D and trimming were deduced from the DNA. For this sample the table gives around 120,000 clones, of which approximately 89% were detected only once. Clones ranked in the top ten supply almost 4.5% of the sample.

Study-level results and caveats: Participants were mostly white British and included more females than males, and it was suggested by the authors that clonal diversity may have been underestimated. Reportedly, close to half of the unique spike-specific TCRs recognized epitopes lying outside the regions that are mutated in the B.1.351 and B.1.1.7 variants. The whole spike protein was spanned by vaccine-associated CD4 TCRs, and dominant responses were seen in regions 160-218 and 743-854. After two AZD1222 doses, both the breadth and the depth of spike-specific TCRs were significantly higher than at day 0 and than in MenACWY recipients. Conclusions about previously exposed vaccinees are limited, since just 5 or 6 AZD1222 recipients were seropositive for SARS-CoV-2 at baseline. The 56-69-year group was small, and its depth increase did not reach significance, likely because of low power. Because no samples from the day 14 peak response were available, repertoires could be characterized only after the peak T cell response.

Per the publication, the time point label means: baseline before first vaccination. Samples from vaccinated people were obtained from the UK trials COV001 and COV002, which included a single-blind randomized controlled phase 2/3 trial of AZD1222 (ChAdOx1 nCoV-19) in healthy adults. For TCRbeta chain sequencing, PBMC samples were collected from trial participants at day 0 and at day 28 after the second dose. Concerning this clone: There is no known antigen for this receptor. No much larger clonotype is one base removed from it; base qualities were not supplied.

CDR1 SGHAT and CDR2 FQNNGV were looked up in the germline V gene. V loses 3 bases of germline sequence and J loses 1 base, and the interval between the two ends is 13 bases. From cysteine to phenylalanine, the CDR3 is 16 amino acids long. CDR3 DNA only is kept here, 48 bases in frame from base 1. In this chain, TRBV11-2 is recombined with TRBJ1-5, with no confident D gene call. The input for sequencing was peripheral blood, taken on day 0 of AZD1222 vaccination. This receptor was obtained from an adult in good health. The encoded CDR3 is CASSLDWEGSNQPQHF. The bases read TGTGCCAGCAGCTTGGATTGGGAAGGAAGCAATCAGCCCCAGCATTTT.